The following is a T cell receptor (beta chain) sequence with its context. Its antigen is currently unknown. The trim removed 3 bases at V and 7 bases at J, leaving 7 bases unmatched. CDR1 SGHVS and CDR2 FNYEAQ come from the germline V gene. The length of the CDR3 is 16 residues. Sequencing used immunoSEQ multiplex PCR; TCRdb keeps in-frame clones, though not all of them. The sample has tens of thousands of clones; 83% are singletons. Starting 14 to 28 days after autologous transplant, ipilimumab 1 mg/kg was given. Patients received nivolumab 3 mg/kg at weeks 1, 4, 7, 10, then fortnightly to week 26. This record comes from a study of ipilimumab plus nivolumab after autologous stem cell transplantation. Overall study: The DLBCL cohort had primary refractory and relapsed disease, with 18-month progression-free survival of approximately 83% and 30%. Study results and caveats: Authors suggest TCR repertoire, Treg phenotype and gut microbiota support further study.

The chain combines TRBV7-6 with TRBJ2-7; 15 bases are shared with TRBD2. The source is a male donor with diffuse large B-cell lymphoma. The sequenced sample was PBMCs, obtained in a trial of ipilimumab plus nivolumab as post-transplant consolidation. The CDR3 here is CASSFLGLAGGAEQYF. CDR3 bases: TGTGCCAGCAGCTTTTTGGGACTAGCGGGGGGTGCGGAGCAGTACTTC.